This T cell receptor beta chain was sequenced for a study of blood T cell repertoires in COVID-19. Study-wide context: Sources were T cells, B-cell-depleted T cells, or PBMCs; the material itself was cDNA or gDNA.

In the original workflow: Reference gene primer amplification gave nucleated cell count estimates. Profiling relied on immunoSEQ multiplex PCR, and the TCRdb table lists in-frame clones only, not all of them. Clonal size and the V and J genes are those of that table, whereas D and trimming came from the DNA. The sample includes some 140,000 clones, approximately 84% of them seen just once. CDR3 length: 15 amino acids. In germline, CDR1 is DFQATT, CDR2 SNEGSKA (reference sequence). V dropped 3 bases and J dropped 4; count of bases not matched to a gene: 9. The chain joins TRBV20-1 to TRBJ1-2; TRBD1 aligns across 9 bases. This TCR derives from a middle-aged man with acute COVID-19. The sample was PBMCs or T cells enriched from blood (not recorded which). DNA for the CDR3: TGCAGTGCTAGTACAGTGGGACAGGGTGTCTATGGCTACACCTTC. It translates to CSASTVGQGVYGYTF.